A single T cell receptor beta chain is shown here with its context. No antigen is known for it. This sample stems from a study of T cell repertoires in cytomegalovirus infection. Study-wide background: It was the public TCR beta signatures that indicated both CMV infection and matching HLA type. Notes on the study in general: In two of eight donors, the top clonotype was HLA-C-restricted CMV-specific. Summed public TCR beta family frequency identified CMV carriers bearing the relevant HLA.

TCRdb itself ran the reads through MiXCR, one entry per CDR3 protein. The repertoire holds roughly 760,000 distinct CDR3 sequences, with roughly 35% as singletons. This TCR derives from a human donor in good health (CMV status not recorded). Some clones in this sample may be carry-over from other donors' samples. Sequencing was done on a sample of PBMCs.

CDR3 region: CASSYRRGGPNEKLFF. The CDR3 DNA reads as TGTGCCAGCAGTTACAGGAGGGGGGGCCCCAATGAAAAACTGTTTTTT. This chain links TRBV6-6 with TRBJ1-4; maybe TRBD1 (6 bases). V was trimmed by 2 bases and J by 5 bases, leaving 15 bases between them. CDR3 length: 16 amino acids. In germline, CDR1 is MNHNY, CDR2 SVGAGI (reference sequence).